The 21 T cell receptor beta chains below were found in one sample sequenced in a study of neurological immune-mediated disorders. TCRdb re-derived calls from the 5' RACE reads in MiXCR, one entry per CDR3 protein. In the table there are roughly 50,000 distinct CDR3 sequences, over 9.5% of which are singletons. Documented time point: longitudinal time-point 3. The sequenced material came from PBMCs. The receptors derive from a male donor with HTLV-1-associated myelopathy (HAM/TSP).

The chain joins TRBV29-1 to TRBJ2-5, with D unresolved. The V end lost 6 bases, the J end lost 2 bases, and 4 bases lay between the germline ends. This CDR3 contains 10 residues. CDR1 is SQVTM and CDR2 is ANQGSEA in the germline V gene. CDR3 nucleotide sequence: TGCAGCGTAGCACAAGAGACCCAGTACTTC. Amino acid sequence: CSVAQETQYF.

This clonotype was counted many times. The chain is built from TRBV28 and TRBJ1-6; the D is unclear. V lost 3 bases and J 13 bases, leaving 13 bases between the germline ends. The CDR3 totals 13 residues. The germline gives CDR1 MDHEN, CDR2 SYDVKM. Here the CDR3 reads CASSFTDPRPLHF. CDR3 sequence (DNA): TGTGCCAGCAGTTTTACGGACCCTAGGCCCCTCCACTTT.

This clonotype was recorded many times. This rearrangement joins TRBV5-1 to TRBJ1-2; perhaps TRBD1 as D (5 bases). CDR3 length: 13 residues. Looked up from germline, CDR1 is SGHRS and CDR2 is YFSETQ. Trimming took off 4 bases at V and 4 bases at J, with 11 bases between the two ends. The CDR3 protein is CASSPTALYGYTF. DNA for the CDR3: TGCGCCAGCAGCCCGACAGCCCTCTATGGCTACACCTTC. Supplemented by reference TRBV5-1 and TRBJ1-2, the full variable domain reads KAGVTQTPRYLIKTRGQQVTLSCSPISGHRSVSWYQQTPGQGLQFLFEYFSETQRNKGNFPGRFSGRQFSNSRSEMNVSTLELGDSALYLCASSPTALYGYTFGSGTRLTVV.

This clonotype has only a few counts. The chain links TRBV5-1 to TRBJ2-2; unclear D gene. V lost 2 bases and J 5 bases, leaving 7 bases between the germline ends. The CDR3 runs 13 residues. Per the germline V gene, CDR1 is SGHRS and CDR2 is YFSETQ. The DNA for the CDR3 is TGCGCCAGCAGCTTTCTATCTACCGGGGAGCTGTTTTTT. It is translated as CASSFLSTGELFF.

This clonotype was seen ten or more times. The chain combines TRBV12-3 or TRBV12-4 with TRBJ2-7, with D unclear. Trimming took 4 bases from V and 0 from J, leaving 7 bases between them. The CDR3 loop spans 13 amino acids. Written as DNA, the CDR3 is TGTGCCAGCAGTTCCGGCACCTCCTACGAGCAGTACTTC. Translated: CASSSGTSYEQYF.

Many counts were recorded for this clonotype. The gene calls are TRBV12-3 or TRBV12-4 and TRBJ1-3; TRBD1 agrees at 7 bases. CDR3 length: 13 residues. The trim removed 6 bases at V and 4 bases at J, leaving 3 bases unmatched. CDR3 sequence (DNA): TGTGCCAGCAGCCGGGACAGAGGAAACACCATATATTTT. This translates into CASSRDRGNTIYF.

This clonotype was detected many times. This sequence joins TRBV5-1 and TRBJ2-3; 13 bases fit TRBD2. Germline CDR1 reads SGHRS; CDR2 reads YFSETQ. The CDR3 is made up of 17 amino acids. V shed 4 bases, J shed 0 bases, and the junction held 5 bases outside the gene matches. CDR3 region: CASSPSGLAGSTDTQYF. The CDR3 DNA reads as TGCGCCAGCAGCCCCTCGGGACTAGCGGGGAGCACAGATACGCAGTATTTT.

This clonotype was found many times. The CDR3 reads CASSSIRGGFYNEQFF. The CDR3 DNA reads as TGTGCCAGCAGCTCCATTCGGGGGGGCTTCTACAATGAGCAGTTCTTC. This chain links TRBV7-2 with TRBJ2-1; 8 positions agree with TRBD2. In germline, CDR1 is SGHTA, CDR2 FQGNSA. The CDR3 sequence is 16 residues long. The V segment lost 4 bases and the J segment 3 bases; nucleotides outside the gene matches: 8.

This clonotype occurred many times. The V and J genes are TRBV9 and TRBJ1-2, with D possibly being TRBD1 (6 bases). The CDR3 is 17 residues long. The germline gives CDR1 SGDLS, CDR2 YYNGEE. Between the trimmed V and J ends, which lost 3 bases and 0 bases, there was a span of 18 bases. The DNA of the CDR3 is TGTGCCAGCAGCGCAGGGGCGTTACAGGGAGCTAACTATGGCTACACCTTC. Translating it yields CASSAGALQGANYGYTF.

For this clonotype: One end of the junction is discordant with germline, which a read error may explain. The chain employs TRBV5-1 and TRBJ2-5; D may be TRBD2 (5 bases). The length of the CDR3 is 14 residues. Germline V gene lookup returns CDR1 SGHRS and CDR2 YFSETQ. The CDR3 is CASRSQAIWENQYF. CDR3 in DNA: TGCGCCAGCAGATCCCAGGCTATCTGGGAGAACCAGTACTTC.

The chain uses TRBV5-6 and TRBJ2-4; possible D gene TRBD2, 7 bases. The CDR3 consists of 15 residues. CDR1 and CDR2 (germline): SGHDT, YYEEEE. Deletions cut 2 bases from V and 6 bases from J, with 15 bases between. The CDR3 DNA reads as TGTGCCAGCAGCTTTCAGGCGGGGGCCGCAAACATTCAGTACTTC. Protein product: CASSFQAGAANIQYF.

This clonotype was counted at least ten times. The genes are TRBV6-6 and TRBJ1-1; D is undetermined. This CDR3 comprises 13 residues. V was clipped by 6 bases and J by 5 bases, with 13 bases between them. Germline V gene sequence: CDR1 MNHNY, CDR2 SVGAGI (reference sequence). CDR3 in DNA: TGTGCCAGCAGCCCTCAAAGGAGGACTGAAGCTTTCTTT. It is translated as CASSPQRRTEAFF.

This clonotype has at least ten counts. The CDR3 nucleotides are TGTGCCAGCACCCCGGGAGGGTTGCCCTACGAGCAGTACTTC. It translates to CASTPGGLPYEQYF. The chain uses TRBV12-3 or TRBV12-4 and TRBJ2-7; TRBD2 matches at 8 bases. V was pared by 7 bases and J by 2 bases, with 7 bases of the junction left unmatched. The CDR3 is 14 amino acids.

This clonotype was detected ten times or more. The rearrangement joins TRBV20-1 to TRBJ2-4; TRBD2 matches 8 bases. This CDR3 region has 16 residues. Per the germline V gene, CDR1 is DFQATT and CDR2 is SNEGSKA (reference sequence). The J segment lost 0 bases and the V segment lost 4 bases, leaving 8 bases of the junction unmatched. The CDR3 loop is CSATTAGGAAKNIQYF. The CDR3 DNA reads TGCAGTGCTACCACCGCCGGGGGGGCAGCCAAAAACATTCAGTACTTC.

This clonotype has at least ten counts. CDR3 coding DNA: TGCGCCAGCAGCCAAGTAGACATGGGAGTGCTGCGTCAGCCCCAGCATTTT. This sequence encodes CASSQVDMGVLRQPQHF. V and J are TRBV4-1 and TRBJ1-5; D is unclear. Trimming pared 1 base from V and 6 bases from J, leaving 19 bases between. The CDR3 has 17 residues. The germline V gene encodes CDR1 MGHRA and CDR2 YSYEKL.

The chain employs TRBV7-2 and TRBJ2-1; D gene uncertain. The CDR3 consists of 15 residues. Per germline, CDR1 SGHTA and CDR2 FQGNSA. Trimming took off 1 base at V and 2 bases at J, with 9 bases between the two ends. The DNA for the CDR3 is TGTGCCAGCAGCTTAGATTGGGGAACCTACAATGAGCAGTTCTTC. Protein: CASSLDWGTYNEQFF.

There are many counts of this clonotype. The chain carries TRBV15 and TRBJ2-7; TRBD1 is a possible D gene (6 bases). This CDR3 comprises 12 residues. Trimming cost V 7 bases and J 5 bases, with 12 bases left between them. Germline CDR1 reads LNHNV; CDR2 reads YYDKDF (reference sequence). This chain's CDR3 is CATTVQGDEQYF. The CDR3 region has the DNA TGTGCCACCACGGTACAGGGTGACGAGCAGTACTTC.

This clonotype was seen many times. This chain uses TRBV11-2 with TRBJ2-1, with D uncertain. Per the germline V gene, CDR1 is SGHAT and CDR2 is FQNNGV. Trimming removed 0 bases at V and 5 bases at J, with 5 bases between. CDR3 length equals 13 residues. The CDR3 DNA is TGTGCCAGCAGCTTAGACCGAGACAATGAGCAGTTCTTC. This codes for CASSLDRDNEQFF. The full variable domain, its missing parts supplied by reference TRBV11-2 and TRBJ2-1, is EAGVAQSPRYKIIEKRQSVAFWCNPISGHATLYWYQQILGQGPKLLIQFQNNGVVDDSQLPKDRFSAERLKGVDSTLKIQPAKLEDSAVYLCASSLDRDNEQFFGPGTRLTVL.

There are many counts of this clonotype. The rearrangement links TRBV5-1 to TRBJ1-2; D might be TRBD1 (5 bases). The length of the CDR3 is 12 residues. Trimming cost V 5 bases and J 6 bases, with 11 bases left between them. From germline, CDR1 is SGHRS and CDR2 YFSETQ. CDR3 nucleotide sequence: TGCGCCAGCAGGGGCAGGGTTGATGGCTACACCTTC. Encoded protein: CASRGRVDGYTF. Full variable domain (remainder filled in from reference TRBV5-1 and TRBJ1-2): KAGVTQTPRYLIKTRGQQVTLSCSPISGHRSVSWYQQTPGQGLQFLFEYFSETQRNKGNFPGRFSGRQFSNSRSEMNVSTLELGDSALYLCASRGRVDGYTFGSGTRLTVV.

This clonotype was recorded many times. The chain combines TRBV7-2 with TRBJ1-2; D may be TRBD1 (6 bases). CDR1 and CDR2 from the germline V gene are SGHTA and FQGNSA. This CDR3 comprises 12 residues. V gave up 5 bases and J gave up 8 bases, with 12 bases separating them. The CDR3 loop reads CASSTGLRGYTF. For the CDR3, the DNA is TGTGCCAGCAGCACAGGGTTGCGGGGCTACACCTTC.

The DNA for the CDR3 is TGCGCCAGCAGCTCCGACAGGGGTTCCTCCTACAATGAGCAGTTCTTC. It yields the protein CASSSDRGSSYNEQFF. The V call is TRBV5-1, the J call TRBJ2-1, with 8 bases that match TRBD1. With V trimmed by 3 bases and J by 0 bases, 5 bases remained unmatched. The CDR3 is 16 amino acids. Per the germline V gene, CDR1 is SGHRS and CDR2 is YFSETQ. The full variable domain, with the rest looked up from reference TRBV5-1 and TRBJ2-1, is KAGVTQTPRYLIKTRGQQVTLSCSPISGHRSVSWYQQTPGQGLQFLFEYFSETQRNKGNFPGRFSGRQFSNSRSEMNVSTLELGDSALYLCASSSDRGSSYNEQFFGPGTRLTVL.